The next 32 T cell receptor beta chains were all read from a single sample in a study of shared clonotypes between healthy human individuals. Profiled with immunoSEQ multiplex PCR; TCRdb holds only in-frame clones, not every one. Of about 2.1 million clones in the sample, 85% to 95% are singletons; the top ten hold about 1.5%. The naive CD8 fraction comprised CD45RO-negative cells positively selected for CCR7 and excluded terminally differentiated effector memory CD45RA+ cells. The specimen was naive CD8+ T cells from PBMCs. These receptors originate from a man younger than 30 in good health. Some clones in this sample may be carry-over from other donors' samples.

This clone appeared a single time. The V and J genes are TRBV6-1 and TRBJ2-1; D might be TRBD2 (5 bases). The germline V and J ends were trimmed by 6 bases and 3 bases, with 12 bases remaining between them. Germline V CDR1 and CDR2: MNHNS, SASEGT. This CDR3 comprises 14 residues. This chain's CDR3 is CASRGLRNYNEQFF. CDR3 DNA: TGTGCCAGCAGAGGACTTCGAAACTACAATGAGCAGTTCTTC.

The chain has TRBV27 and TRBJ2-7, with D possibly being TRBD1 (6 bases). Germline V CDR1 and CDR2: MNHEY, SMNVEV (reference sequence). V gave up 3 bases and J gave up 4 bases, with 13 bases separating them. This CDR3 contains 14 residues. This chain's CDR3 is CASSFGQGKYEQYF. The DNA of the CDR3 is TGTGCCAGCAGTTTTGGCCAGGGGAAGTACGAGCAGTACTTC.

The V and J genes are TRBV7-2 and TRBJ1-1; D is unclear. From germline, CDR1 is SGHTA and CDR2 FQGNSA. Trimming left V 5 bases short and J 6 bases short, with 7 bases between. This CDR3 has 11 amino acids. The CDR3 bases are TGTGCCAGCAGCCACCCTCCTGAAGCTTTCTTT. As protein: CASSHPPEAFF.

As to this clone: Within the sample, other DNA sequences also encode this same CDR3. V usage is TRBV27 and J usage is TRBJ1-1, with D unresolved. The CDR3 length is 13 residues. The V gene lost 3 bases and the J gene lost 1 base, with 6 bases spanning the gap. Germline V gene lookup returns CDR1 MNHEY and CDR2 SMNVEV (reference sequence). CDR3 residues: CASSFGKNTEAFF. In DNA form, the CDR3 reads TGTGCCAGCAGTTTCGGCAAGAACACTGAAGCTTTCTTT.

The chain uses TRBV21-1 and TRBJ2-7; TRBD2 reflects the table's D call only, with no check against the DNA. TRBV21-1 is termed a pseudogene. The CDR3 is made up of 15 amino acids. DNA of the CDR3: TGTGCCAGCAGACTCGAGGCTAGCGGGCCTTACGAGCAGTACTTC. Its protein is CASRLEASGPYEQYF.

This chain links TRBV6-1 with TRBJ2-4, with 10 nucleotides matching TRBD1. This CDR3 has 15 residues. V shed 2 bases, J shed 7 bases, and the junction held 5 bases outside the gene matches. The germline CDR1 and CDR2 sequences are MNHNS and SASEGT. Written as DNA, the CDR3 is TGTGCCAGCAGTGAATGGGACAGGGGTTTGAACATTCAGTACTTC. It codes for CASSEWDRGLNIQYF.

The chain couples TRBV27 to TRBJ1-4, with a tentative D call TRBD1 (5 bases). Germline CDR1 reads MNHEY; CDR2 reads SMNVEV (reference sequence). The CDR3 contains 15 residues. V was trimmed by 2 bases and J by 8 bases, leaving 15 bases between them. The CDR3 coding sequence is TGTGCCAGCAGTTTACGTGATGCCAGGGCGGAAAAACTGTTTTTT. The encoded protein is CASSLRDARAEKLFF.

Remarks on this clone: Other DNA sequences in the sample encode the same CDR3. The chain joins TRBV7-9 to TRBJ2-1; TRBD2 agrees at 9 bases. Germline CDR1 SEHNR, CDR2 FQNEAQ (reference sequence). The CDR3 is made up of 16 amino acids. After removal of 0 bases from V and 4 bases from J, the junction contained 4 bases not matched to a gene. The CDR3 nucleotides read TGTGCCAGCAGCTTAGCTGGGCTAGCGGGATACAATGAGCAGTTCTTC. It specifies CASSLAGLAGYNEQFF.

The chain links TRBV2 to TRBJ1-5; a weak D match, TRBD1 (5 bases). Looked up from germline, CDR1 is SNHLY and CDR2 is FYNNEI. This CDR3 has 15 amino acids. V lost 3 bases, J lost 6 bases, and 15 bases lay in between. Written as DNA, the CDR3 is TGTGCCAGCAGTGATTTTTTGGCAGGGTTTCAGCCCCAGCATTTT. As protein: CASSDFLAGFQPQHF.

CDR3 DNA: TGTGCCAGCAAGCCGGGACAGGGAAGAGGAGAAAAACTGTTTTTT. Translation: CASKPGQGRGEKLFF. The V and J genes are TRBV6-5 and TRBJ1-4; 9 positions match TRBD1. Trimming cost V 7 bases and J 8 bases; bases outside gene matches: 11. CDR1 and CDR2 (germline): MNHEY, SVGAGI. This CDR3 contains 15 residues.

V usage is TRBV27 and J usage is TRBJ1-4; weak D call: TRBD1 (5 bases). The length of the CDR3 is 17 residues. Germline assignment: CDR1 MNHEY and CDR2 SMNVEV (reference sequence). The V end was cut by 6 bases, the J end by 8 bases, with 25 bases between. The CDR3 nucleotides read TGTGCCAGCAGGGCCCCCGATGACAGCGTAGGGAACGAAAAACTGTTTTTT. As protein: CASRAPDDSVGNEKLFF.

The chain recombines TRBV27 with TRBJ2-1, with a tentative D call TRBD2 (5 bases). V was trimmed by 6 bases and J by 7 bases, leaving 31 bases between them. Germline V gene sequence: CDR1 MNHEY, CDR2 SMNVEV (reference sequence). This CDR3 is built from 19 residues. In DNA form, the CDR3 reads TGTGCCAGCAGCCGCCACCCAAAGTCGACCGAAGTAGGAGGAAATGAGCAGTTCTTC. It translates to CASSRHPKSTEVGGNEQFF.

The V call is TRBV19, the J call TRBJ2-2; 10 bases fit TRBD1. The ends lost 5 bases at V and 8 bases at J; junction bases unmatched: 14. The CDR3 is made up of 17 amino acids. Germline V gives CDR1 LNHDA, CDR2 SQIVND (reference sequence). The CDR3: CASSLIRGQGESGELFF. The CDR3 region has the DNA TGTGCCAGTAGTCTTATTCGTGGACAGGGGGAGTCAGGGGAGCTGTTTTTT.

This rearrangement joins TRBV5-1 to TRBJ1-1, with D perhaps TRBD1 (6 bases). Per germline, CDR1 SGHRS and CDR2 YFSETQ. The CDR3 extends over 17 amino acids. Trimming took off 2 bases at V and 0 bases at J, with 17 bases between the two ends. The CDR3 sequence is CASSFGRGLSMNTEAFF. CDR3 DNA sequence: TGCGCCAGCAGCTTCGGCAGGGGATTATCTATGAACACTGAAGCTTTCTTT.

This chain joins TRBV28 and TRBJ2-1, with TRBD2 matching over 10 bases. The CDR3 totals 14 residues. Trimming took 6 bases from V and 4 from J; bases not matched to a gene: 3. Germline CDR1 and CDR2: MDHEN and SYDVKM. In nucleotides, the CDR3 is TGTGCCAGCAGCGGACTAGCGGAGTACAATGAGCAGTTCTTC. Amino acids: CASSGLAEYNEQFF.

The rearrangement links TRBV28 to TRBJ2-1; 11 nucleotides line up with TRBD2. The germline gives CDR1 MDHEN, CDR2 SYDVKM. This CDR3 contains 14 residues. V was pared by 2 bases and J by 7 bases, with 1 base of the junction left unmatched. The CDR3 region is CASSLGTSGNEQFF. The DNA of the CDR3 is TGTGCCAGCAGTTTAGGGACTAGCGGTAATGAGCAGTTCTTC.

The chain couples TRBV7-6 to TRBJ1-1, with D perhaps matching TRBD1 (6 bases). CDR1 and CDR2 (germline): SGHVS, FNYEAQ. V was pared by 3 bases and J by 2 bases, with 13 bases between. The CDR3 is 15 residues long. DNA of the CDR3: TGTGCCAGCAGCTTGGACCCGGGACAAAACACTGAAGCTTTCTTT. Its protein is CASSLDPGQNTEAFF. Based on the CDR3 plus reference TRBV7-6 and TRBJ1-1, the full variable domain is GAGVSQSPRYKVTKRGQDVALRCDPISGHVSLYWYRQALGQGPEFLTYFNYEAQQDKSGLPNDRFSAERPEGSISTLTIQRTEQRDSAMYRCASSLDPGQNTEAFFGQGTRLTVV.

V and J are TRBV14 and TRBJ2-7, with 9 bases fitting TRBD2. V dropped 3 bases and J dropped 5; count of bases not matched to a gene: 11. Germline V gives CDR1 SGHDN, CDR2 FVKESK. The CDR3 is made up of 16 amino acids. CDR3 loop: CASSHLGGTSSDEQYF. DNA for the CDR3: TGTGCCAGCAGCCACCTAGGAGGGACTAGCAGCGACGAGCAGTACTTC.

The V gene is TRBV10-3, the J gene TRBJ2-5; D unresolved. Germline V lookup: CDR1 ENHRY, CDR2 SYGVKD. Trimming removed 0 bases at V and 9 bases at J, with 11 bases between. This CDR3 has 13 amino acids. Written as DNA, the CDR3 is TGTGCCATCAGTGAGTCGAAGGCATCGGCCCAGTACTTC. Protein product: CAISESKASAQYF.

The chain links TRBV28 to TRBJ2-3; 13 bases are shared with TRBD2. Trimming cost V 7 bases and J 0 bases; bases outside gene matches: 10. Germline assignment: CDR1 MDHEN and CDR2 SYDVKM. The CDR3 is made up of 18 amino acids. CDR3 in DNA: TGTGCCAGCATTAACTGGACTAGCGGGAGCCTAAGCACAGATACGCAGTATTTT. Translation: CASINWTSGSLSTDTQYF. The entire variable domain, with the rest obtained from reference TRBV28 and TRBJ2-3, is as follows: DVKVTQSSRYLVKRTGEKVFLECVQDMDHENMFWYRQDPGLGLRLIYFSYDVKMKEKGDIPEGYSVSREKKERFSLILESASTNQTSMYLCASINWTSGSLSTDTQYFGPGTRLTVL.

The V and J genes are TRBV28 and TRBJ1-1, with no clear D. The CDR3 consists of 15 residues. Germline values: CDR1 MDHEN, CDR2 SYDVKM. Trimming stripped 3 bases from V and 0 bases from J, with 11 bases between. The CDR3 region is CASSFVLEMNTEAFF. CDR3 bases: TGTGCCAGCAGTTTTGTGTTAGAGATGAACACTGAAGCTTTCTTT.

V and J are TRBV5-4 and TRBJ2-7; 7 nucleotides align to TRBD2. V shed 4 bases and J 0 bases; nucleotides not matched to a gene: 10. The CDR3 is made up of 16 amino acids. Germline CDR1 SGHNT, CDR2 YYREEE (reference sequence). The CDR3 loop is CASSPTGGSFSYEQYF. The CDR3 region has the DNA TGTGCCAGCAGCCCCACGGGCGGGAGTTTCTCCTACGAGCAGTACTTC.

In this sample, this clone turned up a few times. The rearrangement links TRBV11-2 to TRBJ1-1; weak D call: TRBD1 (6 bases). V was trimmed by 5 bases and J by 1 base, leaving 11 bases between them. Germline CDR1 SGHAT, CDR2 FQNNGV. The CDR3 is 14 amino acids. CDR3 nucleotide sequence: TGTGCCAGCAGCACAACAGGGTGGAACACTGAAGCTTTCTTT. Residues: CASSTTGWNTEAFF. The full variable domain, its missing parts supplied by reference TRBV11-2 and TRBJ1-1, is EAGVAQSPRYKIIEKRQSVAFWCNPISGHATLYWYQQILGQGPKLLIQFQNNGVVDDSQLPKDRFSAERLKGVDSTLKIQPAKLEDSAVYLCASSTTGWNTEAFFGQGTRLTVV.

This CDR3 reads CASSPRAHTEAFF. CDR3 sequence (DNA): TGTGCCAGCAGCCCCAGGGCGCACACTGAAGCTTTCTTT. The chain has TRBV28 and TRBJ1-1, with D possibly matching TRBD1 (5 bases). V lost 6 bases and J lost 3, with 11 bases in between. The CDR3 is 13 residues long. Germline CDR1 is MDHEN and CDR2 is SYDVKM.

This clone appeared a few times. No conserved phenylalanine or tryptophan ends this CDR3, so it is likely a read error. No DNA is shown, since the ends of the CDR3 on it are uncertain; the CDR3 is the one TCRdb lists. The chain is built from TRBV5-6 and TRBJ1-3; TRBD1 is the table's D call and was not checked against the DNA. The V gene's germline CDR1 is SGHDT and CDR2 YYEEEE. With termini counted, the CDR3 has 12 amino acids. The CDR3 here is CASSAARVGTSL.

V usage is TRBV6-1 and J usage is TRBJ1-5; no firm D call. From germline, CDR1 is MNHNS and CDR2 SASEGT. The germline V and J ends were trimmed by 10 bases and 7 bases, with 17 bases remaining between them. The CDR3 has 13 amino acids. The CDR3 loop is CAKNLGLGQPQHF. DNA for the CDR3: TGTGCCAAGAATCTAGGGCTAGGCCAGCCCCAGCATTTT.

The rearrangement uses TRBV28 and TRBJ1-1; D ambiguous. Trimming removed 1 base at V and 1 base at J, with 13 bases between. The CDR3 is 16 amino acids. The germline gives CDR1 MDHEN, CDR2 SYDVKM. The DNA of the CDR3 is TGTGCCAGCAGTTTATTGGTCGGGAGTACGAACACTGAAGCTTTCTTT. It is translated as CASSLLVGSTNTEAFF.

The chain carries TRBV9 and TRBJ2-3; D gene unclear. CDR3 size: 13 residues. Per the germline V gene, CDR1 is SGDLS and CDR2 is YYNGEE. V lost 0 bases and J lost 4, with 6 bases in between. The CDR3 loop reads CASSVDRSDTQYF. The CDR3 DNA reads as TGTGCCAGCAGCGTAGATCGATCAGATACGCAGTATTTT.

The chain links TRBV11-2 to TRBJ2-2; D is possibly TRBD1 (6 bases). CDR3 length: 19 residues. Germline CDR1 SGHAT, CDR2 FQNNGV. The V gene lost 3 bases and the J gene lost 0 bases, with 20 bases spanning the gap. CDR3 nucleotides: TGTGCCAGCAGCTTTAGACAGGTGCTTAAGGGGCCGAACACCGGGGAGCTGTTTTTT. Amino acids: CASSFRQVLKGPNTGELFF.

The CDR3, as DNA: TGCGCCAGCAGCTTGGAGAAGGGTATTGTTGCAGATACGCAGTATTTT. Translating it yields CASSLEKGIVADTQYF. This chain links TRBV5-1 with TRBJ2-3; D is unclear. Germline V gene sequence: CDR1 SGHRS, CDR2 YFSETQ. With 0 bases removed from V and 4 bases from J, the gap between germline ends came to 15 bases. The CDR3 is made up of 16 amino acids.

The chain combines TRBV28 with TRBJ2-2, with 11 bases identical to TRBD2. The trim removed 4 bases at V and 3 bases at J, leaving 10 bases unmatched. CDR1 MDHEN and CDR2 SYDVKM come from the germline V gene. This CDR3 has 18 residues. CDR3 DNA: TGTGCCAGCAGTTCCCACACTAGCGGGAGTGGGGACACCGGGGAGCTGTTTTTT. Amino acid sequence: CASSSHTSGSGDTGELFF.

This chain joins TRBV30 and TRBJ2-4; a weak D match, TRBD2 (6 bases). Per the germline V gene, CDR1 is GTSNPN and CDR2 is SVGIG (reference sequence). V lost 1 base and J lost 9, with 13 bases in between. This CDR3 has 13 amino acids. The DNA of the CDR3 is TGTGCCTGGAGTGAAAAGACGGGGGTCATTCAGTACTTC. Its translation is CAWSEKTGVIQYF.